These T cell receptor beta chains were read from a single sample in a study of OX40 agonist ivuxolimab in advanced cancers. TCRdb's table, derived via immunoSEQ multiplex PCR, lists solely in-frame clones and lacks some. The top ten clones hold roughly 10% of a sample with roughly 67,000 clones, roughly 80% of them seen once. The sample consisted of CD4+ or CD8+ T cells sorted from blood, taken in a trial of the OX40 agonist ivuxolimab. The receptors were sampled from an adult with an advanced solid tumor such as melanoma, head and neck, liver or kidney cancer. CDR3s include the opening cysteine and the closing phenylalanine or tryptophan. A D gene is named only where the DNA matches it firmly. Some rows have no size entry. The others give once, few or many, or a class for an expanded clone.

v_gene	j_gene	abundance	d_gene	CDR3aa	CDR3nt
TRBV27	TRBJ2-1	NA	TRBD1	CASRLRGQGAYNEQFF	TGTGCCAGCAGACTTCGGGGACAGGGGGCCTACAATGAGCAGTTCTTC
TRBV30	TRBJ1-5	NA	TRBD1	CAWTAGRDRVAQPQHF	TGTGCCTGGACTGCGGGCCGGGACAGGGTAGCTCAGCCCCAGCATTTT
TRBV18	TRBJ1-3	NA	NA	CASSPGNSAGNTIYF	TGTGCCAGCTCACCTGGGAATTCGGCTGGAAACACCATATATTTT
TRBV6-6	TRBJ1-1	NA	NA	CASRFTEAFF	TGTGCCAGCAGGTTCACTGAAGCTTTCTTT
TRBV12-5	TRBJ1-6	once	NA	CASGLVPFVQNNSPLHF	TGTGCTAGTGGTTTGGTACCCTTCGTACAAAATAATTCACCCCTCCACTTT
TRBV6-1	TRBJ1-1	NA	NA	CASSESWPGSVHYMNTEAFF	TGTGCCAGCAGTGAATCTTGGCCAGGGTCCGTTCACTATATGAACACTGAAGCTTTCTTT
TRBV5-4	TRBJ2-2	NA	TRBD1	CASSFRQGATGELFF	TGTGCCAGCAGCTTCCGACAGGGAGCGACCGGGGAGCTGTTTTTT
TRBV7-2	TRBJ2-1	NA	NA	CASSSLTENEQFF	TGTGCCAGCAGCTCCTTGACGGAAAATGAGCAGTTCTTC
TRBV30	TRBJ2-7	NA	NA	CAWSVSGTGEQYF	TGTGCCTGGAGTGTCTCCGGGACTGGAGAGCAGTACTTC
TRBV10-3	TRBJ2-2	NA	TRBD2	CAISPPVLAGESGELFF	TGTGCCATCAGCCCACCTGTATTAGCGGGGGAATCCGGGGAGCTGTTTTTT
TRBV7-7	TRBJ2-5	NA	TRBD2	CASSSILRGGEETQYF	TGTGCCAGCAGCTCTATTCTGCGGGGGGGGGAAGAGACCCAGTACTTC
TRBV19	TRBJ2-3	NA	TRBD2	CATVAGVYTDTQYF	TGTGCCACTGTAGCGGGGGTCTACACAGATACGCAGTATTTT
TRBV30	TRBJ1-3	few	TRBD1	CAWRIQGGSGNTIYF	TGTGCCTGGAGAATTCAGGGGGGCTCTGGAAACACCATATATTTT
TRBV7-8	TRBJ2-1	few	NA	CASSTGTGFYNEQFF	TGTGCCAGCAGCACCGGGACGGGATTCTACAATGAGCAGTTCTTC
TRBV2	TRBJ2-1	NA	TRBD2	CASRGLYGGNEQFF	TGTGCCAGCAGGGGCTTATACGGGGGGAATGAGCAGTTCTTC
TRBV6-1	TRBJ2-1	few	NA	CASTQYRGGTGEQFF	TGTGCCAGCACCCAATACAGGGGGGGCACCGGTGAGCAGTTCTTC
TRBV28	TRBJ2-3	NA	NA	CASSDRSPPTQYF	TGTGCCAGCAGTGACCGGTCACCGCCTACGCAGTATTTT
TRBV11-2	TRBJ2-1	NA	TRBD2	CASSLDMSGGNEQFF	TGTGCCAGCAGCTTAGATATGAGCGGGGGGAATGAGCAGTTCTTC
TRBV6-5	TRBJ1-3	NA	NA	CASSYDSGNTIYF	TGTGCCAGCAGTTACGACTCTGGAAACACCATATATTTT
TRBV7-2	TRBJ1-5	NA	NA	CASSLTMGQPQHF	TGTGCCAGCAGCTTAACAATGGGTCAGCCCCAGCATTTT
TRBV6-7	TRBJ1-3	NA	NA	CASTSPGNTIYF	TGTGCCAGCACCTCCCCCGGAAACACCATATATTTT
TRBV27	TRBJ2-1	once	TRBD1	CASSQNRDSVYNEQFF	TGTGCCAGCAGTCAGAACCGGGACAGCGTCTACAATGAGCAGTTCTTC
TRBV5-1	TRBJ2-7	once	TRBD1	CASSLRTGAEQYF	TGCGCCAGCAGCTTAAGGACAGGGGCCGAGCAGTACTTC
TRBV4-3	TRBJ2-6	NA	NA	CASSQESGANVLTF	TGCGCCAGCAGCCAAGAATCTGGGGCCAACGTCCTGACTTTC
TRBV7-6	TRBJ2-1	NA	TRBD2	CASSLGAGGYNEQFF	TGTGCCAGCAGCTTAGGGGCGGGGGGATACAATGAGCAGTTCTTC
TRBV19	TRBJ2-2	once	NA	CATSGGANTGELFF	TGTGCCACCTCGGGCGGCGCGAACACCGGGGAGCTGTTTTTT
TRBV29-1	TRBJ2-1	NA	TRBD1	CSVRQGANEQFF	TGCAGCGTTCGACAGGGAGCAAATGAGCAGTTCTTC
TRBV28	TRBJ1-2	few	TRBD1	CASSLNTGENGYTF	TGTGCCAGCAGTTTAAACACAGGGGAGAACGGCTACACCTTC
TRBV27	TRBJ1-2	NA	NA	CASSYTGNYGYTF	TGTGCCAGCAGTTATACGGGTAACTATGGCTACACCTTC
TRBV28	TRBJ1-1	NA	NA	CASIIAGRVVGTEAFF	TGTGCCAGCATAATAGCGGGCAGGGTAGTTGGCACTGAAGCTTTCTTT
TRBV9	TRBJ2-1	few	TRBD2	CASSVTGGRTYNEQFF	TGTGCCAGCAGCGTAACGGGCGGGAGGACCTACAATGAGCAGTTCTTC
TRBV5-4	TRBJ2-5	NA	TRBD1	CASSTVTGLRRWQETQYF	TGTGCCAGCAGCACGGTGACAGGGTTAAGGCGGTGGCAAGAGACCCAGTACTTC
TRBV20-1	TRBJ1-1	NA	NA	CSARDGEAFF	TGCAGTGCTAGGGACGGCGAAGCTTTCTTT
TRBV5-1	TRBJ2-1	once	NA	CASSTLSRSYNEQFF	TGCGCCAGCAGCACACTATCACGCTCCTACAATGAGCAGTTCTTC
TRBV6-1	TRBJ1-1	NA	NA	CASSFYPPRPTEAFF	TGTGCCAGCAGCTTCTATCCACCACGGCCCACTGAAGCTTTCTTT
TRBV5-4	TRBJ2-2	NA	TRBD1	CASSRAGTGGTGELFF	TGTGCCAGCAGCCGGGCCGGGACAGGGGGCACCGGGGAGCTGTTTTTT